The clone carrying this T cell receptor (beta chain) appeared a few times. Libraries were prepared by immunoSEQ multiplex PCR; TCRdb keeps only in-frame clonotypes and omits some of them. The profile shows about 540,000 clones, 70% to 80% of them singletons. The CDR3 totals 14 residues. V shed 0 bases and J shed 5 bases, with 9 bases lying between them. From germline, CDR1 is SGHTS and CDR2 YDEGEE. This specimen comes from a study of shared T cell receptors in the human thymus. This sample also appeared in a second study, on human thymus T cells. In that study: It was healthy Finnish infants having corrective surgery for congenital heart defects who were the donors. The source of the thymus tissue was resections taken during corrective heart surgery. Thymic and blood repertoires showed apparently biased V and J gene usage. The related literature has documented a marked overlap of thymic repertoires among unrelated individuals.

This rearrangement joins TRBV5-8 to TRBJ1-3; D gene ambiguous. The sample was thymocytes. This sequence was found in a boy under two years old with a congenital heart defect. The CDR3 protein is CASSLGQKRNTIYF. The CDR3 DNA is TGTGCCAGCAGCTTGGGACAAAAGAGAAACACCATATATTTT.